This paragraph covers one TCR beta chain sequence. The CDR3 contains 17 residues. V lost 6 bases and J lost 3; bases outside the gene matches: 9. CDR1 is ENHRY, CDR2 SYGVKD, per germline. These data originate in a study of T-cell reconstitution after alpha-beta-depleted transplantation in children. The TCRbeta library incorporated unique molecular identifiers. TCRdb reprocessed the PCR reads with MiXCR, giving one entry per CDR3 protein. The sample holds roughly 500,000 distinct CDR3 sequences; more than 9% are singletons and the top ten take just over 2%. This TCR was recovered from a child aged 2 to 10 with inherited bone marrow failure, due to receive a stem cell transplant. Sequenced material: PBMCs, taken before TCRalphabeta/CD19-depleted stem cell transplant. V is TRBV10-3 and J is TRBJ2-6, with 9 bases matching TRBD1. The CDR3 protein is CAISPGQGYVGANVLTF. The DNA of the CDR3 is TGTGCCATCAGCCCGGGACAGGGCTACGTTGGGGCCAACGTCCTGACTTTC.